Shown below are 8 T cell receptor beta chains from a single sample sequenced in a study of T cells in Graves' hyperthyroidism and ophthalmopathy. TCR beta CDR3 regions were amplified from RNA transcripts. First-round RT-PCR with HTBI primers amplified the TCR CDR3 region. In TCRdb, the multiplex PCR reads were re-called with MiXCR into one record per CDR3 protein. The sample includes about 380,000 distinct CDR3 sequences, less than 15% of them seen just once. Sequenced input: blood. Receptors originate from a man aged 25-40 years with Graves' hyperthyroidism that later progressed to Graves' ophthalmopathy.

This clonotype occurred a few times. This sequence joins TRBV10-2 and TRBJ2-2; 8 bases fit TRBD1. The germline CDR1 and CDR2 sequences are WSHSY and SAAADI. This CDR3 is built from 16 residues. Trimming at V came to 6 bases and at J to 4 bases, leaving 10 bases not matched to a gene. The CDR3 DNA is TGCGCCAGCAGAGGACAGGGCTTGGTTGGCACCGGGGAGCTGTTTTTT. Translated: CASRGQGLVGTGELFF.

The chain carries TRBV7-2 and TRBJ1-2; 7 bases align to TRBD1. This CDR3 comprises 14 residues. Germline V gene lookup returns CDR1 SGHTA and CDR2 FQGNSA. V was pared by 4 bases and J by 6 bases, with 8 bases of the junction left unmatched. The CDR3 reads CASSSGTAGDGYTF. The CDR3 DNA is TGTGCCAGCAGCTCCGGGACAGCGGGGGATGGCTACACCTTC.

The table lists this clonotype with a few counts. The chain is built from TRBV27 and TRBJ1-2, with D unclear. Germline V gene sequence: CDR1 MNHEY, CDR2 SMNVEV (reference sequence). The ends were cut back, 4 bases at V and 4 bases at J, with 10 bases in the middle. The CDR3 runs to 13 residues. The CDR3 region is CASSSKTAYGYTF. As DNA, the CDR3 is TGTGCCAGCAGTTCAAAGACGGCCTATGGCTACACCTTC.

For the CDR3, the DNA is TGCAGTGCTAGAGATGGGGACAGGGTATATGGCTACACCTTC. This encodes CSARDGDRVYGYTF. The chain couples TRBV20-1 to TRBJ1-2; 9 bases are a match to TRBD1. Germline CDR1 and CDR2: DFQATT and SNEGSKA (reference sequence). This CDR3 is 14 amino acids long. J was trimmed by 5 bases and V by 0 bases; bases with no gene match: 4.

There are a few counts of this clonotype. The rearrangement links TRBV30 to TRBJ1-5, with 12 bases that match TRBD1. The trim removed 2 bases at V and 1 base at J, leaving 9 bases unmatched. Looked up from germline, CDR1 is GTSNPN and CDR2 is SVGIG (reference sequence). This CDR3 is 18 amino acids long. CDR3 bases: TGTGCCTGGAGTCACCGGGACAGGGGGCGCGGGAGCAATCAGCCCCAGCATTTT. It yields the protein CAWSHRDRGRGSNQPQHF.

This clonotype showed up just a few times. The CDR3 protein is CAWSVRGAAIQYF. The CDR3, as DNA: TGTGCCTGGAGTGTAAGAGGGGCGGCCATTCAGTACTTC. The V gene is TRBV30, the J gene TRBJ2-4, with D possibly called TRBD1 or TRBD2 (5 bases each). The CDR3 covers 13 residues. V gave up 0 bases and J gave up 9 bases, with 12 bases separating them. The germline V gene encodes CDR1 GTSNPN and CDR2 SVGIG (reference sequence).

This clonotype has more than one count but fewer than ten. The rearrangement links TRBV5-6 to TRBJ1-6; a weak D match, TRBD1 (5 bases). The CDR3 consists of 14 residues. Germline loops: CDR1 SGHDT, CDR2 YYEEEE. Deletions cut 0 bases from V and 7 bases from J, with 8 bases between. DNA of the CDR3: TGTGCCAGCAGCTTGGTGGGACCGAATTCACCCCTCCACTTT. Amino acid sequence: CASSLVGPNSPLHF. Based on the CDR3 plus reference TRBV5-6 and TRBJ1-6, the full variable domain is DAGVTQSPTHLIKTRGQQVTLRCSPKSGHDTVSWYQQALGQGPQFIFQYYEEEERQRGNFPDRFSGHQFPNYSSELNVNALLLGDSALYLCASSLVGPNSPLHFGNGTRLTVT.

J is TRBJ2-7 and V is TRBV7-2; D gene uncertain. V was shortened by 4 bases and J by 2 bases, with 18 bases between the two germline ends. CDR1 is SGHTA and CDR2 is FQGNSA in the germline V gene. The CDR3 is made up of 16 amino acids. The CDR3 DNA follows: TGTGCCAGCAGCTCCCGCGGTGGGCCGCACCCCTACGAGCAGTACTTC. Encoded protein: CASSSRGGPHPYEQYF.